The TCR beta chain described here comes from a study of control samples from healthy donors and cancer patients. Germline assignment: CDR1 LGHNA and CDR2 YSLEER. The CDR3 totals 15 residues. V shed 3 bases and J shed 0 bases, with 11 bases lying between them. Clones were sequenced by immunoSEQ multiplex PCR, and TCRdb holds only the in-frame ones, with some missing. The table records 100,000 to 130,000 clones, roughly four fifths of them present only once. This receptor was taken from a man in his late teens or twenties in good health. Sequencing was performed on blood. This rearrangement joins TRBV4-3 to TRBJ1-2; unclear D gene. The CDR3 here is CASSQETAPNYGYTF. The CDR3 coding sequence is TGCGCCAGCAGCCAGGAGACGGCGCCTAACTATGGCTACACCTTC.